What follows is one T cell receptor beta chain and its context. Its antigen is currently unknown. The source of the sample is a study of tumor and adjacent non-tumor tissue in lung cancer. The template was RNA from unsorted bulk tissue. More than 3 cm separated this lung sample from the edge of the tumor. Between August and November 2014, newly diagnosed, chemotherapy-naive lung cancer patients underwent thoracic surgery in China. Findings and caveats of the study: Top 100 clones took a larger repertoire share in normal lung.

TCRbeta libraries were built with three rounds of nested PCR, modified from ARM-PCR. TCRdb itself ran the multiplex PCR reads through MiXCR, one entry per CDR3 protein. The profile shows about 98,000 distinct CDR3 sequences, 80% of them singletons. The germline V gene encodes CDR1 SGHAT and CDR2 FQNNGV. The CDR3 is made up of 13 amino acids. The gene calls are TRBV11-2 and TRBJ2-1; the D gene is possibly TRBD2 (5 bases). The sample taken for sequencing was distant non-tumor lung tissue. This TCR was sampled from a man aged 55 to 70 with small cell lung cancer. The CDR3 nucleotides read TGTACCGGCAGCTTCGTTGGTAGCGCTGAGCAGTTCTTC. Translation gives CTGSFVGSAEQFF.